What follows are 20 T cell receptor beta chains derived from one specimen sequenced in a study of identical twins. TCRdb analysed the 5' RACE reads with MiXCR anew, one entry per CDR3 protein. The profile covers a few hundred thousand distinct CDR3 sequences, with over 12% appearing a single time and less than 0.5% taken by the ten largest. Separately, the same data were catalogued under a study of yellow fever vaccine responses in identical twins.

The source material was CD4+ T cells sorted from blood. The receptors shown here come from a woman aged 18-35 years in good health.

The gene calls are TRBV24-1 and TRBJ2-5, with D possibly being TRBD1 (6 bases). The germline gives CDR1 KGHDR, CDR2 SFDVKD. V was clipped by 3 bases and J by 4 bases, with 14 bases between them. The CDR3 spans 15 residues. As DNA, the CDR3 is TGTGCCACCAGTGATCGGGACACGATGGTAGAGACCCAGTACTTC. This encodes CATSDRDTMVETQYF.

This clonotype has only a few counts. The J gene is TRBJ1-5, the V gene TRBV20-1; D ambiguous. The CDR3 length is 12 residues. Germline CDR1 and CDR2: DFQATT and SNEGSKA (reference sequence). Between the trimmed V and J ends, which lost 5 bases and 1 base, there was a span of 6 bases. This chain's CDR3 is CSALESNQPQHF. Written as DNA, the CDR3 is TGCAGTGCTCTGGAGAGCAATCAGCCCCAGCATTTT.

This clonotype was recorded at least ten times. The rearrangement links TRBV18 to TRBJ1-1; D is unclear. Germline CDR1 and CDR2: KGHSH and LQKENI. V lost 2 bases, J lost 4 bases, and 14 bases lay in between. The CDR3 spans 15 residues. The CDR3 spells CASSPKGSGVTEAFF. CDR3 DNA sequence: TGTGCCAGCTCACCAAAGGGAAGCGGGGTCACTGAAGCTTTCTTT.

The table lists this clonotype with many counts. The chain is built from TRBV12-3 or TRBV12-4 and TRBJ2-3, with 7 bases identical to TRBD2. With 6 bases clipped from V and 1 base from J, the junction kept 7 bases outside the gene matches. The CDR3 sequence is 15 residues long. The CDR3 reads CASSFSGKGTDTQYF. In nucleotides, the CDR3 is TGTGCCAGCAGCTTCAGCGGGAAGGGCACAGATACGCAGTATTTT.

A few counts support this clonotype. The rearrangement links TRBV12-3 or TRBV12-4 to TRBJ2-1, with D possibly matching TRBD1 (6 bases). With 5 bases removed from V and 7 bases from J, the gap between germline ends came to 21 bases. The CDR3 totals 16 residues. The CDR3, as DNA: TGTGCCAGCAGTAACAACCCACAGGGTATGGGGAATGAGCAGTTCTTC. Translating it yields CASSNNPQGMGNEQFF.

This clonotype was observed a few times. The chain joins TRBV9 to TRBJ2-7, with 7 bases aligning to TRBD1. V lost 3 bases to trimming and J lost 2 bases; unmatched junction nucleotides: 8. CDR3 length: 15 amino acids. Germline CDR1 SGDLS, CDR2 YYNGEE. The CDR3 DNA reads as TGTGCCAGCAGCGCGGAAGACAGGGCCACCTACGAGCAGTACTTC. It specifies CASSAEDRATYEQYF.

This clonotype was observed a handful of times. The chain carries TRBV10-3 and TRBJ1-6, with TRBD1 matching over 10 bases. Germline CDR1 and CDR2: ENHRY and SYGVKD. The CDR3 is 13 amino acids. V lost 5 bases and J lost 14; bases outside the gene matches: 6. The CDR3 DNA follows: TGTGCCATCAGTATGGACAGGGGGTCAGCCCTCCACTTT. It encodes CAISMDRGSALHF.

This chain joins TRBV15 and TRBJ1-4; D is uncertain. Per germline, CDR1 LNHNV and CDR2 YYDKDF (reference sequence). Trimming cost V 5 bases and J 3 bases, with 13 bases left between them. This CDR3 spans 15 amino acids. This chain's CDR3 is CATSQNWGSNEKLFF. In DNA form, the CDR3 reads TGTGCCACCAGCCAAAACTGGGGATCTAATGAAAAACTGTTTTTT.

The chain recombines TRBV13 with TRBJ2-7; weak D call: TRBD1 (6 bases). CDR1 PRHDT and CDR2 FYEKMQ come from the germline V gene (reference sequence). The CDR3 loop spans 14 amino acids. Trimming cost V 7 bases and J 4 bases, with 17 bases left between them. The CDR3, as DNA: TGTGCCAGCACCATCTCTAGGGGGACATACGAGCAGTACTTC. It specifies CASTISRGTYEQYF.

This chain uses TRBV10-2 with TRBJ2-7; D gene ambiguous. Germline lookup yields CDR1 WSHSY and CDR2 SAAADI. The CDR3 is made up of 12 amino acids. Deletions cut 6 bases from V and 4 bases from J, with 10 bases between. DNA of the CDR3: TGCGCCAGCAGCCAACAAAGATACGAGCAGTACTTC. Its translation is CASSQQRYEQYF.

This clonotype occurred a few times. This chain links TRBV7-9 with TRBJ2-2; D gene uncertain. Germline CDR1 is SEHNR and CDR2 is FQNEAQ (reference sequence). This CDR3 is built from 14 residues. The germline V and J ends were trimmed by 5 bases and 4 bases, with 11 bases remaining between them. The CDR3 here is CASSLPIGTGELFF. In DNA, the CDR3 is TGTGCCAGCAGCCTCCCGATCGGCACCGGGGAGCTGTTTTTT. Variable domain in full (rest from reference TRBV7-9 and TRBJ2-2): DTGVSQNPRHKITKRGQNVTFRCDPISEHNRLYWYRQTLGQGPEFLTYFQNEAQLEKSRLLSDRFSAERPKGSFSTLEIQRTEQGDSAMYLCASSLPIGTGELFFGEGSRLTVL.

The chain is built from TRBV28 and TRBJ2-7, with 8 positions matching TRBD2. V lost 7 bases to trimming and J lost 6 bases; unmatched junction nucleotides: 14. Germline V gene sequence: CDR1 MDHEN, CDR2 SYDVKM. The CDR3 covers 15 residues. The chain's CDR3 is CASTTPSSGNGEQYF. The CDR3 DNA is TGTGCCAGCACAACACCGAGTAGCGGGAACGGCGAGCAGTACTTC.

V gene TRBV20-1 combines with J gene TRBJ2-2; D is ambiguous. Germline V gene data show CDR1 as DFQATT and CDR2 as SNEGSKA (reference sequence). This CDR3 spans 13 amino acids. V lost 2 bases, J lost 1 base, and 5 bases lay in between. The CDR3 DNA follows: TGCAGTGCTAGATTCCAGAACACCGGGGAGCTGTTTTTT. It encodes CSARFQNTGELFF.

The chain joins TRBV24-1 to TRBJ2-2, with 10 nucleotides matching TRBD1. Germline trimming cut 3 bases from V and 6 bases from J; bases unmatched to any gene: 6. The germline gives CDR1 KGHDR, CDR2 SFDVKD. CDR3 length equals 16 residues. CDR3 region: CATSDTDRGAAGELFF. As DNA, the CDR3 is TGTGCCACCAGTGATACGGACAGGGGGGCGGCCGGGGAGCTGTTTTTT.

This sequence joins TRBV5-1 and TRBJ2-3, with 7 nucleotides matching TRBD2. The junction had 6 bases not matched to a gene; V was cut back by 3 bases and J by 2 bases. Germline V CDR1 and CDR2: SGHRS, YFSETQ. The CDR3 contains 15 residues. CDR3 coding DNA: TGCGCCAGCAGCTCCCCTAGCGGAACCACAGATACGCAGTATTTT. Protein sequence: CASSSPSGTTDTQYF.

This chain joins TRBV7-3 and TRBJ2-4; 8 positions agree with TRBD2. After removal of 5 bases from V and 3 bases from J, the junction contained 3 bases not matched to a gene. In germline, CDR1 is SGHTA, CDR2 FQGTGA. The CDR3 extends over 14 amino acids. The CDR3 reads CASSPGGGKNIQYF. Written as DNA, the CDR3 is TGTGCCAGCAGCCCGGGAGGGGGCAAAAACATTCAGTACTTC.

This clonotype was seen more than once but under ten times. In DNA, the CDR3 is TGTGCCAGCAGCTTAGGGGATGGGGTAGCTTTCTTT. Residues: CASSLGDGVAFF. This chain links TRBV7-9 with TRBJ1-1, with D unclear. The V and J ends lost 1 base and 10 bases respectively, with 10 bases between them. Germline values: CDR1 SEHNR, CDR2 FQNEAQ (reference sequence). The CDR3 totals 12 residues.

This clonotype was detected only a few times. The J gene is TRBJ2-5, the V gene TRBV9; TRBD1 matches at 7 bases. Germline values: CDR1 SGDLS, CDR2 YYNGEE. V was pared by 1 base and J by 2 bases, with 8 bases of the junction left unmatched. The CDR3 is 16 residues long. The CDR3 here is CASSVRAGGIQETQYF. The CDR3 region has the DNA TGTGCCAGCAGCGTACGGGCAGGGGGAATTCAAGAGACCCAGTACTTC. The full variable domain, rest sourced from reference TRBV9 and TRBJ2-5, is DSGVTQTPKHLITATGQRVTLRCSPRSGDLSVYWYQQSLDQGLQFLIQYYNGEERAKGNILERFSAQQFPDLHSELNLSSLELGDSALYFCASSVRAGGIQETQYFGPGTRLLVL.

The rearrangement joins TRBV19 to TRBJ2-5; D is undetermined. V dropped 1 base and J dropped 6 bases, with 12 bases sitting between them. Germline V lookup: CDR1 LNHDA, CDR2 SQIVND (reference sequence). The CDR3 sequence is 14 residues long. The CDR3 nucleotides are TGTGCCAGTAGTATAGCCTTGGGTGGACAGACCCAGTACTTC. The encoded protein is CASSIALGGQTQYF. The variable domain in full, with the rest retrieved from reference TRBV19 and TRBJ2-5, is DGGITQSPKYLFRKEGQNVTLSCEQNLNHDAMYWYRQDPGQGLRLIYYSQIVNDFQKGDIAEGYSVSREKKESFPLTVTSAQKNPTAFYLCASSIALGGQTQYFGPGTRLLVL.

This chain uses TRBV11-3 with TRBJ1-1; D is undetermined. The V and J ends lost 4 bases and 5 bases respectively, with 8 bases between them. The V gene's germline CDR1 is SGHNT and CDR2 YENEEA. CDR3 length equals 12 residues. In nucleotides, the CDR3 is TGTGCCAGCAGCTCATCGTGGACTGAAGCTTTCTTT. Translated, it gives CASSSSWTEAFF.